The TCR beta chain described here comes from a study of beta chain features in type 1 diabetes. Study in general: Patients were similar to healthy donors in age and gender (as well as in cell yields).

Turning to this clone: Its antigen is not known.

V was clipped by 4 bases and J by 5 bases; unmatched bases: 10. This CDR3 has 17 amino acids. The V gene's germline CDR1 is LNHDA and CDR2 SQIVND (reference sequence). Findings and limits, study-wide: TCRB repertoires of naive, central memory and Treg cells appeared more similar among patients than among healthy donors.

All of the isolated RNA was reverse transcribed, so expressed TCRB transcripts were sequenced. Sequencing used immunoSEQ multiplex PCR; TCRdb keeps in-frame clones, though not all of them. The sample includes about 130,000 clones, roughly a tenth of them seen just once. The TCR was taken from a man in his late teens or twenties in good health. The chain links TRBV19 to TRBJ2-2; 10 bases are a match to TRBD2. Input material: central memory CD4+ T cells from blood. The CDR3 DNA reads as TGTGCCAGTAGTAAAAGAAGCGGGGGGGCTGGAACCGGGGAGCTGTTTTTT. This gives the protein CASSKRSGGAGTGELFF.